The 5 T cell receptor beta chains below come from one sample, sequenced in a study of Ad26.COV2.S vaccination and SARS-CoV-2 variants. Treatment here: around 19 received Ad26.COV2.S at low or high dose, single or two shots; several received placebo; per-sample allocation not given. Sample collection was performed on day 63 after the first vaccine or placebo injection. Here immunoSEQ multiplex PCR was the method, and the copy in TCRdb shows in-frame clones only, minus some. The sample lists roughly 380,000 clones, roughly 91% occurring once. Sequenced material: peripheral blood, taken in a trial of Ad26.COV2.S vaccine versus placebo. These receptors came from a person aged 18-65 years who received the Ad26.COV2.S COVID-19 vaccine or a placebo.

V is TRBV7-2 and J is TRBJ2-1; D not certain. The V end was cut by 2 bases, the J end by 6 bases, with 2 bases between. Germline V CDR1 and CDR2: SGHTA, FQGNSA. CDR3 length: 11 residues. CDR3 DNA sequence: TGTGCCAGCAGCTTATTCAATGAGCAGTTCTTC. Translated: CASSLFNEQFF.

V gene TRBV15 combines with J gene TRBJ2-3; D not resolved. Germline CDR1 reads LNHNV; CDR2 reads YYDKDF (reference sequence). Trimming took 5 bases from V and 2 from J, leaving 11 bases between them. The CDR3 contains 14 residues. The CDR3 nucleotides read TGTGCCACCAGCGCCCAGTGGGCCACAGATACGCAGTATTTT. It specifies CATSAQWATDTQYF.

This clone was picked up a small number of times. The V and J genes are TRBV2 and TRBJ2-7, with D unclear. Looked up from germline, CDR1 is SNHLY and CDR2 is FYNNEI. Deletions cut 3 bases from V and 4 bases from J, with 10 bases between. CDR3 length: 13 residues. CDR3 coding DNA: TGTGCCAGCAGTGATCGCGGCGAATACGAGCAGTACTTC. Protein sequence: CASSDRGEYEQYF.

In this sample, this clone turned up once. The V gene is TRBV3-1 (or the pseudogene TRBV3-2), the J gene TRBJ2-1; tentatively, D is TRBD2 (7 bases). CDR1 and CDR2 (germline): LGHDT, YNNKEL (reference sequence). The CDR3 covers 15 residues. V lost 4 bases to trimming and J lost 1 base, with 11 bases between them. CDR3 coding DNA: TGTGCCAGCAGCCCGGGGGGCTTTTCCTACAATGAGCAGTTCTTC. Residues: CASSPGGFSYNEQFF.

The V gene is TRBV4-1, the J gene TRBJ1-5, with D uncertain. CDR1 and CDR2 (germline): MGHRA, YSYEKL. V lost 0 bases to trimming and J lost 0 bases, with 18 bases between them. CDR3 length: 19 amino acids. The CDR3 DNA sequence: TGCGCCAGCAGCCAAGATATGGGTAGGCTACGGTATAGCAATCAGCCCCAGCATTTT. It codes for CASSQDMGRLRYSNQPQHF.